This TCR beta chain was found in a study of regulatory T cells in long-lasting Graves disease. General observations from the study: Persistent cases of Graves' showed reduced TCR diversity relative to newly diagnosed patients.

The time point: newly diagnosed GD, antithyroid drugs for less than 3 months. Extracted PBMC RNA gave rise to the TCR library. Inclusive of both ends, the CDR3 amounts to 15 amino acids. Looked up from germline, CDR1 is SGHRS and CDR2 is YFSETQ. Through Arm-PCR of CDR3 regions and iRepertoire HTBI primers, TCR beta libraries were built. TCRdb re-analysed the multiplex PCR reads in MiXCR, keeping a single row per CDR3 protein. The sample includes 550,000 to 700,000 distinct CDR3 sequences, roughly 15% of them seen just once. About this clonotype itself: The antigen is undetermined. The DNA is left out, because the CDR3 cannot be placed on it with certainty; the CDR3 is given as TCRdb lists it.

The sample was also linked to a second study, of T cells in Graves' hyperthyroidism and ophthalmopathy. That work contributes: Stable hyperthyroidism was told apart from ophthalmopathy by a model built on 13 V-J features.

This clonotype was obtained from a man younger than 35 with Graves disease. The genes are TRBV5-1 and TRBJ2-5; the table's D call of TRBD1 was not tested on the DNA. The sample here was peripheral blood mononuclear cells (PBMCs), taken at new diagnosis, from a patient treated with antithyroid drugs. The CDR3 protein is CASSLFGAGRETQYF.